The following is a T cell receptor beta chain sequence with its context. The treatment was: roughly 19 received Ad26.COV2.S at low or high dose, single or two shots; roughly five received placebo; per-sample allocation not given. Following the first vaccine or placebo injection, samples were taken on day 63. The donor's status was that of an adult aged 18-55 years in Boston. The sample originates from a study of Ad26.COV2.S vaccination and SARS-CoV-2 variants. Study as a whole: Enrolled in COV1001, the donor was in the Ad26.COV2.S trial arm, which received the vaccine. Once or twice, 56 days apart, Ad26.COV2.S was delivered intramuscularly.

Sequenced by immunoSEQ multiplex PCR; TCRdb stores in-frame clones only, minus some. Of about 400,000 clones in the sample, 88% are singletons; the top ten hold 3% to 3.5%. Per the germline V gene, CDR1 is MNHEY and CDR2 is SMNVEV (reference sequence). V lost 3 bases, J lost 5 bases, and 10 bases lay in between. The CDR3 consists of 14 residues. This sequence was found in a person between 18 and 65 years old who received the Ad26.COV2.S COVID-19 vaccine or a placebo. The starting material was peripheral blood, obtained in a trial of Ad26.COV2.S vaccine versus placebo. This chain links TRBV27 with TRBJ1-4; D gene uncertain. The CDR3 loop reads CASSLGLVNEKLFF. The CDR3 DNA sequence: TGTGCCAGCAGTTTGGGGTTAGTGAATGAAAAACTGTTTTTT.